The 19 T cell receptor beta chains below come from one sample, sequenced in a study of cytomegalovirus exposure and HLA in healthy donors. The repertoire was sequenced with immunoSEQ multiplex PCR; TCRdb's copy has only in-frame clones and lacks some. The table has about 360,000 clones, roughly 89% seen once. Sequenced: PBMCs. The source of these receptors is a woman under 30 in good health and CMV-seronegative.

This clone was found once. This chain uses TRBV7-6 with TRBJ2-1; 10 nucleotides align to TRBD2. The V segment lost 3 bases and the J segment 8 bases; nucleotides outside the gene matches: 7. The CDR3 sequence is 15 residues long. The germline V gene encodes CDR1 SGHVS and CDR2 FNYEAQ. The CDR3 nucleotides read TGTGCCAGCAGCTTTCTCACTAGCGGGGCGGATGAGCAGTTCTTC. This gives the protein CASSFLTSGADEQFF. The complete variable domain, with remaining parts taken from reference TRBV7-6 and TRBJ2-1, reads GAGVSQSPRYKVTKRGQDVALRCDPISGHVSLYWYRQALGQGPEFLTYFNYEAQQDKSGLPNDRFSAERPEGSISTLTIQRTEQRDSAMYRCASSFLTSGADEQFFGPGTRLTVL.

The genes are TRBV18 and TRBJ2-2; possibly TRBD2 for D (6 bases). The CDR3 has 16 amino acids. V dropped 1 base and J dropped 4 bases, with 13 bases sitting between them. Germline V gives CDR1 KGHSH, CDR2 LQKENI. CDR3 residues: CASSPLIAESTGELFF. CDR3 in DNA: TGTGCCAGCTCACCACTAATAGCGGAGAGCACCGGGGAGCTGTTTTTT. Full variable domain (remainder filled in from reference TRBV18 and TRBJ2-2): NAGVMQNPRHLVRRRGQEARLRCSPMKGHSHVYWYRQLPEEGLKFMVYLQKENIIDESGMPKERFSAEFPKEGPSILRIQQVVRGDSAAYFCASSPLIAESTGELFFGEGSRLTVL.

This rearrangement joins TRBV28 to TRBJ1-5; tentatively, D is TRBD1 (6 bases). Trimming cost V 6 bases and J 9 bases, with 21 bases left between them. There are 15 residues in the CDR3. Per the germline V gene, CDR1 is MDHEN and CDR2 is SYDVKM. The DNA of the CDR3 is TGTGCCAGCAGCCAGACAGGCACGGGAGGAGGGCCCCAGCATTTT. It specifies CASSQTGTGGGPQHF.

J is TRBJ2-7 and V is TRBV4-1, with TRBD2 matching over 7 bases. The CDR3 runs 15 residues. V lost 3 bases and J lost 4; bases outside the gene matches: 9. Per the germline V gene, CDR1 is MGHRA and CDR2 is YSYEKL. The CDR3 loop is CASSHGIAGAYEQYF. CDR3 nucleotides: TGCGCCAGCAGCCACGGGATCGCGGGAGCGTACGAGCAGTACTTC.

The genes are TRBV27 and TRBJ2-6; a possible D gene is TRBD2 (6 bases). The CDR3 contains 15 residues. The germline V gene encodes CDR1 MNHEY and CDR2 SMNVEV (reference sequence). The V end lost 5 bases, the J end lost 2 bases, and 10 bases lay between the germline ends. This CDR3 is CASSGGSAGANVLTF. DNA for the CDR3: TGTGCCAGCAGTGGAGGGTCCGCTGGGGCCAACGTCCTGACTTTC.

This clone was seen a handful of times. The CDR3 reads CASSPKVLGLGTGELFF. The CDR3, as DNA: TGTGCCAGCAGCCCGAAAGTTTTGGGGCTCGGTACCGGGGAGCTGTTTTTT. The rearrangement joins TRBV7-9 to TRBJ2-2, with D possibly being TRBD1 (5 bases). The CDR3 extends over 17 amino acids. V was trimmed by 5 bases and J by 5 bases, leaving 21 bases between them. CDR1 and CDR2 from the germline V gene are SEHNR and FQNEAQ (reference sequence). The entire variable domain, with the rest obtained from reference TRBV7-9 and TRBJ2-2, is as follows: DTGVSQNPRHKITKRGQNVTFRCDPISEHNRLYWYRQTLGQGPEFLTYFQNEAQLEKSRLLSDRFSAERPKGSFSTLEIQRTEQGDSAMYLCASSPKVLGLGTGELFFGEGSRLTVL.

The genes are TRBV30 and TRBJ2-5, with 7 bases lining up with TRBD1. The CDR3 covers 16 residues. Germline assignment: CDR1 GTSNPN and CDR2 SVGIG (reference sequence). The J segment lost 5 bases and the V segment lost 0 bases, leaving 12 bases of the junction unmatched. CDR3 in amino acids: CAWSVLGQEAKETQYF. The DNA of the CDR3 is TGTGCCTGGAGTGTACTAGGACAGGAGGCGAAGGAGACCCAGTACTTC.

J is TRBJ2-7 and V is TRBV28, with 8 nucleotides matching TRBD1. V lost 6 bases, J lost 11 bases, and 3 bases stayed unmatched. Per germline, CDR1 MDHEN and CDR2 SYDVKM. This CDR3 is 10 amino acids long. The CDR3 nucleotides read TGTGCCAGCAGGGGACAGGAGGAGTACTTC. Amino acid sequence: CASRGQEEYF.

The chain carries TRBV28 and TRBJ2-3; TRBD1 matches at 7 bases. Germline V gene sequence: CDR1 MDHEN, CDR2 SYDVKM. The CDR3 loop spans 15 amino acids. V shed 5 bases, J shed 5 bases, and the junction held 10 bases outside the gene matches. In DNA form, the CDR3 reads TGTGCCAGCAGTGCTCGAGGGGGCGCCGGAGATACGCAGTATTTT. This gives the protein CASSARGGAGDTQYF.

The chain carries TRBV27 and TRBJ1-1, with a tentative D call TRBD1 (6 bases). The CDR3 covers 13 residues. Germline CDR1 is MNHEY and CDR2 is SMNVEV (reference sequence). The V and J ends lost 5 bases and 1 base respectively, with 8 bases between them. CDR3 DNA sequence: TGTGCCAGCAGTCCGGGACAGAACACTGAAGCTTTCTTT. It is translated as CASSPGQNTEAFF.

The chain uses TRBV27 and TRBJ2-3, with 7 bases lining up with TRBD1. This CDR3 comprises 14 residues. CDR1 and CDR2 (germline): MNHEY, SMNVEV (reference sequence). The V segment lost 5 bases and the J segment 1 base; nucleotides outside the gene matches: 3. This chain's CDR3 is CASSDRVGTDTQYF. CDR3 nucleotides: TGTGCCAGCAGTGACAGGGTAGGCACAGATACGCAGTATTTT.

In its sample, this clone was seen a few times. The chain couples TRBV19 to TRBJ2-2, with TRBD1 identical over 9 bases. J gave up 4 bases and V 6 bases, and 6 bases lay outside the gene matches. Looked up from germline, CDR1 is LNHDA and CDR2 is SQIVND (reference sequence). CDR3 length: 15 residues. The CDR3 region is CASRRDRVSTGELFF. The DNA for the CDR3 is TGTGCCAGTAGGAGGGACAGGGTTAGCACCGGGGAGCTGTTTTTT.

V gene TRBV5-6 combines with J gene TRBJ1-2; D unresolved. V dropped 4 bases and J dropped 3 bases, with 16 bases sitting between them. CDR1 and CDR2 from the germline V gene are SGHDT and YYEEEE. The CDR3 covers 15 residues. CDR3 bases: TGTGCCAGCAGCAGGGCGGGTAGGTACGACTATGGCTACACCTTC. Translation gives CASSRAGRYDYGYTF.

The CDR3 sequence: CASSEATSGGPYNEQFF. The CDR3 DNA sequence: TGTGCCAGTAGCGAGGCGACTAGCGGGGGGCCTTACAATGAGCAGTTCTTC. The rearrangement joins TRBV19 to TRBJ2-1, with 13 positions matching TRBD2. Germline CDR1 and CDR2: LNHDA and SQIVND (reference sequence). The CDR3 loop spans 17 amino acids. Germline trimming cut 6 bases from V and 4 bases from J; bases unmatched to any gene: 9. The whole variable domain, filled in from reference TRBV19 and TRBJ2-1, reads DGGITQSPKYLFRKEGQNVTLSCEQNLNHDAMYWYRQDPGQGLRLIYYSQIVNDFQKGDIAEGYSVSREKKESFPLTVTSAQKNPTAFYLCASSEATSGGPYNEQFFGPGTRLTVL.

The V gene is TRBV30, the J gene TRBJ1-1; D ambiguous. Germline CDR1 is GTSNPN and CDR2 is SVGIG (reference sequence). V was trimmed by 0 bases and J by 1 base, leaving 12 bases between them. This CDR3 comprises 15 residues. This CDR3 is CAWSVRLQRNTEAFF. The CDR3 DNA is TGTGCCTGGAGTGTAAGGTTACAGAGGAACACTGAAGCTTTCTTT. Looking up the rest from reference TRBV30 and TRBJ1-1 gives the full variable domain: SQTIHQWPATLVQPVGSPLSLECTVEGTSNPNLYWYRQAAGRGLQLLFYSVGIGQISSEVPQNLSASRPQDRQFILSSKKLLLSDSGFYLCAWSVRLQRNTEAFFGQGTRLTVV.

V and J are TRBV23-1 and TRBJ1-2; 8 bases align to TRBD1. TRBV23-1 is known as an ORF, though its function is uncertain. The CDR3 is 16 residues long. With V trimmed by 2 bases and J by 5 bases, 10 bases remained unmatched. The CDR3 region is CASSQTDRGHWYGYTF. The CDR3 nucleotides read TGCGCCAGCAGTCAAACCGACAGGGGCCATTGGTATGGCTACACCTTC.

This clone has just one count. CDR3 amino acids: CASSVQRRYEQYF. The CDR3 DNA reads TGTGCCAGCAGTGTCCAAAGGAGGTACGAGCAGTACTTC. This chain joins TRBV6-1 and TRBJ2-7, with D maybe TRBD2 (5 bases). The CDR3 is made up of 13 amino acids. The germline V and J ends were trimmed by 4 bases and 4 bases, with 11 bases remaining between them. CDR1 is MNHNS and CDR2 is SASEGT in the germline V gene.

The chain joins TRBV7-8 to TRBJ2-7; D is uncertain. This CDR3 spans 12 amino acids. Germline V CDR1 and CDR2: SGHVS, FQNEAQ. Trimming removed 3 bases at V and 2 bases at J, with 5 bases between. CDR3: CASSFIAYEQYF. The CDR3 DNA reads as TGTGCCAGCAGCTTCATAGCCTACGAGCAGTACTTC.

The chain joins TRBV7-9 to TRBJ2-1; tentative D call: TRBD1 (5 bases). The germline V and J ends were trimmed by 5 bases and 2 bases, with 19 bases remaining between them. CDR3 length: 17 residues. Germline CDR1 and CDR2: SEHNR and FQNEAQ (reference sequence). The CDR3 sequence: CASSAPPLGRTYNEQFF. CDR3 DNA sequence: TGTGCCAGCAGCGCCCCCCCTCTGGGGCGTACCTACAATGAGCAGTTCTTC.